The present TCR beta chain was sequenced within a study of cytomegalovirus exposure and HLA in healthy donors listed by TCRdb under 2017. The study in broad terms: The 650 to 750 repertoires of the first cohort and the roughly 110 validation repertoires were produced on the same platform, according to a later analysis. The study aimed to test whether cataloging public T cell receptors could reveal signatures of past pathogen exposure. In addition to the first cohort of 666 subjects, a separate validation cohort of 100 to 150 different subjects was used. High-throughput TCR immunosequencing, statistical association of individual TCRs with disease status, and machine learning were combined to predict cytomegalovirus infection status. What the work shows at the level of the full study, not this receptor alone: Cytomegalovirus status was reported to be diagnosed by the classifier with high specificity and sensitivity in both the original and validation cohorts. All 120 or so repertoires were used to score co-occurrence in the validation cohort in a later analysis, because that analysis had no HLA typing for the cohort. A total of 164 TCR beta chains were listed by the study as associated with cytomegalovirus. In a later analysis, TCRs clustered in the first cohort were found to also tend to co-occur in the 100 to 150 validation repertoires, with over 90% of cluster scores above 0. A few of the identified cytomegalovirus-associated TCR beta chains were confirmed in vitro to be specific for cytomegalovirus antigens. It was suggested by the authors that the approach could potentially be generalized to other disease states and immunological phenotypes. While some public TCRs were present in many individuals, most TCR sequences turned up only very rarely across donors.

Remarks on this clone: Its antigen is unknown. No base qualities exist here, and no much larger clone lies one base off it.

The receptor library was made with the immunoSEQ multiplex PCR assay. The authors' pipeline ran thus. To diagnose cytomegalovirus status from the catalog of TCR beta chain sequences, a statistical classification framework was built. What TCRdb holds here is the immuneACCESS table cut down to in-frame rearrangements. Part of the clones is not present; checked against another copy, under half of the missing clones reflect an unresolved V gene, and the others are unexplained. V and J calls and clone size are given by that table; D and trimming were obtained from the DNA. Counted in this sample were roughly 110,000 clones; less than 90% of them appeared once. The top ten clonotypes cover about 1.8% of the sample. Separate from the approximately 730-subject first cohort, the validation cohort of 90 to 150 subjects was the group to which the donors belonged. CDR1 and CDR2 are read off the germline V gene as MNHNS and SASEGT. CDR3 length: 15 amino acids, cysteine to phenylalanine. Kept here is only the CDR3 DNA, which spans 45 bases and is read in frame from base 1. V loses 3 bases of germline sequence and J loses 2 bases, and the interval between the two ends is 14 bases.

The chain couples TRBV6-1 to TRBJ2-7; matching of 5 bases hints at TRBD1 as the D gene. The TCR comes from a woman aged 18-29 years in good health and CMV-seropositive. Sequenced sample: PBMCs. For the CDR3, the sequence is CASSEFLGVTYEQYF. At the DNA level, the sequence is TGTGCCAGCAGTGAGTTTTTAGGGGTGACCTACGAGCAGTACTTC.